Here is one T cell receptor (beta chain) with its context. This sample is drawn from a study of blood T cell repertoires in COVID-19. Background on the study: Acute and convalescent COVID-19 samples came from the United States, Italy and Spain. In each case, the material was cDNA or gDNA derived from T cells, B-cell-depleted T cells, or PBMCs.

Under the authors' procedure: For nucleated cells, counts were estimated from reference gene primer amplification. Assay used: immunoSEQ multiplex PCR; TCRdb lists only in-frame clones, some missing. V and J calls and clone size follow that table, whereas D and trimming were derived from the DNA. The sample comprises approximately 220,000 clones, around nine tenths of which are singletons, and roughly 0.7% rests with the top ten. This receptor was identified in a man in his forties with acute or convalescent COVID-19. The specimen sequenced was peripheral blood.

The CDR3 protein is CASSHPTGVDTEAFF. The CDR3 coding sequence is TGCGCCAGCAGCCATCCGACAGGGGTGGACACTGAAGCTTTCTTT. This chain joins TRBV4-1 and TRBJ1-1; 8 nucleotides align to TRBD1. Germline V gives CDR1 MGHRA, CDR2 YSYEKL. V lost 3 bases, J lost 3 bases, and 6 bases stayed unmatched. This CDR3 spans 15 amino acids.